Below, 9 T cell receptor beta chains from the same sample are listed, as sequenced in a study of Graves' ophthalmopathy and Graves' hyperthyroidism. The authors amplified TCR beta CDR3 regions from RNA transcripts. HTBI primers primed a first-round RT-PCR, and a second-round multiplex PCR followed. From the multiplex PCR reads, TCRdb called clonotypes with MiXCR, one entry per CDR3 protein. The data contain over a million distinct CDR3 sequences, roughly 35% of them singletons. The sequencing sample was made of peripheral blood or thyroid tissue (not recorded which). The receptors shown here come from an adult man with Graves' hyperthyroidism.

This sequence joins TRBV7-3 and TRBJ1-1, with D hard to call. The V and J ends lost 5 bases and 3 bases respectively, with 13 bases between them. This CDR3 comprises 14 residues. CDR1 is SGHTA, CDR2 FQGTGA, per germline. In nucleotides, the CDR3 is TGTGCCAGCAGCCCACCGAGGGTACACACTGAAGCTTTCTTT. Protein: CASSPPRVHTEAFF.

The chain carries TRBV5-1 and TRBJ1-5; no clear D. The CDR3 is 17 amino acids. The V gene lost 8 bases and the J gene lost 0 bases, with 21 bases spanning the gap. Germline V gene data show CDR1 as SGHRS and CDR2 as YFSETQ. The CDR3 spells CAREFDSPGYSNQPQHF. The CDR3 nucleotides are TGCGCCAGGGAGTTCGACTCCCCAGGATATAGCAATCAGCCCCAGCATTTT. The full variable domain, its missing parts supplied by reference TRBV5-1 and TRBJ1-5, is KAGVTQTPRYLIKTRGQQVTLSCSPISGHRSVSWYQQTPGQGLQFLFEYFSETQRNKGNFPGRFSGRQFSNSRSEMNVSTLELGDSALYLCAREFDSPGYSNQPQHFGDGTRLSIL.

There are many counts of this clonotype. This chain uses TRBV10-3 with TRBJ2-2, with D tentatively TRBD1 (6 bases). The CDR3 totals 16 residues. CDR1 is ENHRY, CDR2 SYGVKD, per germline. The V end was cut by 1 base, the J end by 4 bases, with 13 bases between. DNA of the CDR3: TGTGCCATCAGTGAGTTTACTAGAGGGGGCACCGGGGAGCTGTTTTTT. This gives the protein CAISEFTRGGTGELFF.

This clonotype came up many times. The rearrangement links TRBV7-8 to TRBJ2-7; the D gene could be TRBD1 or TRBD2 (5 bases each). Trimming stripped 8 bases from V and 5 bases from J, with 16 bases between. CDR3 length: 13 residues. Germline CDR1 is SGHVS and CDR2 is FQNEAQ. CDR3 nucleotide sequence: TGTGCCAGCCGTGGGACGTGGGCCCACGAGCAGTACTTC. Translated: CASRGTWAHEQYF.

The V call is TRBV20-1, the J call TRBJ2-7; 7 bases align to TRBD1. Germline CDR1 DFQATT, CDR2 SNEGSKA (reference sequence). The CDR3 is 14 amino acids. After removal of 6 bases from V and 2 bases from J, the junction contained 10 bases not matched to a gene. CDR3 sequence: CSADRQGRTYEQYF. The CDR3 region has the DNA TGCAGTGCGGATCGACAGGGTCGGACCTACGAGCAGTACTTC.

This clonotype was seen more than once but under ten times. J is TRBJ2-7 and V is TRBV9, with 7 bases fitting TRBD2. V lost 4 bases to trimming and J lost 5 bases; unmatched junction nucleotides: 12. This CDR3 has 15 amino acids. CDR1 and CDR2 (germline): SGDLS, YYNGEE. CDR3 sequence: CASSPPGGSLHEQYF. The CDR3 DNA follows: TGTGCCAGCAGCCCCCCCGGCGGGAGCCTCCACGAGCAGTACTTC.

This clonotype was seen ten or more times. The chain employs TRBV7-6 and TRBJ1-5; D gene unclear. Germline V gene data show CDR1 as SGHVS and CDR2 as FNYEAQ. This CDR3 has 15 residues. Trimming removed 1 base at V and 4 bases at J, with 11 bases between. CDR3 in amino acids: CASSLGPIPNQPQHF. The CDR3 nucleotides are TGTGCCAGCAGCTTAGGTCCGATTCCAAATCAGCCCCAGCATTTT.

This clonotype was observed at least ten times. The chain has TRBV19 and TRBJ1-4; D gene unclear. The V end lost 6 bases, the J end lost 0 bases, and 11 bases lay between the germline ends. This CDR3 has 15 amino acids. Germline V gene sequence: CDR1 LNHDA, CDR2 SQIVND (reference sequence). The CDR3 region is CASRPALATNEKLFF. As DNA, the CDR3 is TGTGCCAGTAGACCCGCCCTTGCAACTAATGAAAAACTGTTTTTT.

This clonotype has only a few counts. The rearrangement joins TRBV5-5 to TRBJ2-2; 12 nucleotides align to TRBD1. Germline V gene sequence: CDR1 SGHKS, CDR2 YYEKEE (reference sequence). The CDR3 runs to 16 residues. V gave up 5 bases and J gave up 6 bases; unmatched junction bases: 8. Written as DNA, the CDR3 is TGTGCCAGCAGTACGGGGACAGGGGGCTGGGCCGGGGAGCTGTTTTTT. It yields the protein CASSTGTGGWAGELFF.